This T cell receptor (beta chain) originates from a study of blood T cell repertoires in COVID-19. Germline V CDR1 and CDR2: SGHTA, FQGTGA. The CDR3 spans 15 residues. V was trimmed by 2 bases and J by 4 bases, leaving 14 bases between them. Per the study methods: Reference gene primers were amplified, and this amplification served to estimate nucleated cell counts. Sequenced by immunoSEQ multiplex PCR; TCRdb stores in-frame clones only, minus some. The DNA gave D and trimming, while V, J and clone size come from that table. The sample holds fewer than 90,000 clones; about 77% are singletons and the top ten take over 5.5%.

The TCR originated in an older man with COVID-19, enrolled during active disease. This chain joins TRBV7-3 and TRBJ1-1; a possible D gene is TRBD1 (5 bases). The sequenced sample consisted of peripheral blood. CDR3 coding DNA: TGTGCCAGCAGCTTAGGGGCGGGGCCTGGCACTGAAGCTTTCTTT. Amino acids: CASSLGAGPGTEAFF.